This T cell receptor (beta chain) came from a study of T cell repertoires in cytomegalovirus infection. Study in general: It can be stated that public TCR beta signatures indicated CMV infection as well as a matching HLA type.

TCRdb re-analysed the reads in MiXCR, keeping a single row per CDR3 protein. The sample holds some 400,000 distinct CDR3 sequences, roughly 18% seen once. CDR1 MGHDK and CDR2 SYGVNS come from the germline V gene. The V gene end was trimmed by 5 bases and the J gene end by 10 bases; junction bases not matched to a gene: 11. This CDR3 comprises 14 residues. Many counts were recorded for this clonotype. The chain combines TRBV25-1 with TRBJ2-1; 7 bases match TRBD1. The receptor was derived from a human donor in good health (CMV status not recorded). Some clones in this sample may be carry-over from other donors' samples. Sequenced: PBMCs. CDR3 loop: CASSLRQGAWEQFF. The CDR3 DNA is TGTGCCAGCAGTCTCCGACAGGGCGCCTGGGAGCAGTTCTTC.